What follows are 21 T cell receptor beta chains derived from one specimen sequenced in a study of T-cell memory formation after mild COVID-19 (dated by TCRdb to the early 2020s). Libraries came from 5' RACE. Instrument used: Illumina NovaSeq 6000. TCRdb's own reprocessing of the public reads used fastp at Q25 and MiXCR and kept productive beta chains. Rows with a matching CDR3 protein are joined into one entry that keeps the most common DNA and genes. The sample yields about 290,000 distinct CDR3 sequences; approximately 18% were counted once. The ten largest clones capture more than 20% of the sample. Sequences were obtained from PBMCs or a T cell subset sorted from them (not recorded which). The receptors come from a young man who had mild COVID-19 (a few samples of this study predate the infection). The sample titles of this study are shuffled in the database, so cell type and time point are left out; the donor was told from shared clones.

The chain carries TRBV2 and TRBJ2-5; D may correspond to TRBD1 or TRBD2 (6 bases each). CDR1 and CDR2 from the germline V gene are SNHLY and FYNNEI. V lost 0 bases and J lost 1, with 9 bases in between. The CDR3 loop spans 15 amino acids. The DNA of the CDR3 is TGTGCCAGCAGTGAAGCTTGGGGGGCCCAAGAGACCCAGTACTTC. Translating it yields CASSEAWGAQETQYF.

The chain couples TRBV5-1 to TRBJ2-1; 14 nucleotides line up with TRBD2. The ends lost 2 bases at V and 6 bases at J; junction bases unmatched: 13. CDR1 is SGHRS and CDR2 is YFSETQ in the germline V gene. This CDR3 is built from 19 residues. In DNA, the CDR3 is TGCGCCAGCAGCTTATCGATTGGGACTAGCGGGGGCCAGATCAATGAGCAGTTCTTC. Translation: CASSLSIGTSGGQINEQFF.

The chain has TRBV7-9 and TRBJ1-1; possibly TRBD1 for D (5 bases). Trimming removed 9 bases from V and 5 bases from J, with 19 bases in between. CDR3 size: 14 residues. Germline CDR1 is SEHNR and CDR2 is FQNEAQ (reference sequence). CDR3 loop: CASLLAAGLTEAFF. CDR3 coding DNA: TGTGCCAGTCTGTTGGCGGCAGGGCTTACTGAAGCTTTCTTT. The variable domain in full, completed from reference TRBV7-9 and TRBJ1-1, reads DTGVSQNPRHKITKRGQNVTFRCDPISEHNRLYWYRQTLGQGPEFLTYFQNEAQLEKSRLLSDRFSAERPKGSFSTLEIQRTEQGDSAMYLCASLLAAGLTEAFFGQGTRLTVV.

The rearrangement uses TRBV10-2 and TRBJ1-2; maybe TRBD1 (5 bases). The CDR3 has 12 amino acids. Germline V lookup: CDR1 WSHSY, CDR2 SAAADI. Deletions cut 2 bases from V and 5 bases from J, with 6 bases between. CDR3 protein: CASSEKGYGYTF. The CDR3 nucleotides read TGCGCCAGCAGTGAGAAGGGGTATGGCTACACCTTC.

The gene calls are TRBV6-5 and TRBJ2-6; no firm D call. The CDR3 runs 16 residues. V dropped 0 bases and J dropped 2 bases, with 8 bases sitting between them. Germline loops: CDR1 MNHEY, CDR2 SVGAGI. The CDR3, as DNA: TGTGCCAGCAGTTACTCGGGCCAGGCTGGGGCCAACGTCCTGACTTTC. Protein product: CASSYSGQAGANVLTF.

The chain has TRBV5-1 and TRBJ2-5; 10 bases map to TRBD2. The CDR3 totals 16 residues. V lost 0 bases and J lost 5; bases outside the gene matches: 7. CDR1 and CDR2 from the germline V gene are SGHRS and YFSETQ. Here the CDR3 reads CASSLGLAGGLETQYF. CDR3 coding DNA: TGCGCCAGCAGCTTGGGATTAGCGGGGGGTTTGGAGACCCAGTACTTC.

This chain connects TRBV12-3 or TRBV12-4 to TRBJ2-3, with D perhaps TRBD2 (7 bases). This CDR3 is 14 amino acids long. The V end lost 3 bases, the J end lost 5 bases, and 12 bases lay between the germline ends. The CDR3 DNA is TGTGCCAGCAGTTTTTGGGGGGGCCAAGATACGCAGTATTTT. Translation: CASSFWGGQDTQYF.

This clonotype occurred a few times. This chain joins TRBV7-9 and TRBJ1-2; D not certain. The V end lost 1 base, the J end lost 4 bases, and 13 bases lay between the germline ends. Germline V CDR1 and CDR2: SEHNR, FQNEAQ (reference sequence). The CDR3 is made up of 15 amino acids. Here the CDR3 reads CASSLEIGQFYGYTF. The CDR3 DNA reads TGTGCCAGCAGCTTAGAGATTGGGCAGTTCTATGGCTACACCTTC.

This chain joins TRBV7-8 and TRBJ2-1; the D gene is possibly TRBD1 (5 bases). V gave up 2 bases and J gave up 3 bases, with 11 bases separating them. The CDR3 is 15 amino acids. The germline CDR1 and CDR2 sequences are SGHVS and FQNEAQ. DNA of the CDR3: TGTGCCAGCAGCTTATGGACATGGCTCTACAATGAGCAGTTCTTC. Protein sequence: CASSLWTWLYNEQFF.

The chain combines TRBV12-3 or TRBV12-4 with TRBJ2-2; the D is unclear. V was clipped by 0 bases and J by 4 bases, with 3 bases between them. This CDR3 comprises 13 residues. CDR3 DNA sequence: TGTGCCAGCAGTTTAGCGCTCACCGGGGAGCTGTTTTTT. It yields the protein CASSLALTGELFF.

The V gene is TRBV5-1, the J gene TRBJ1-4; 7 positions agree with TRBD1. The CDR3 length is 15 residues. The ends lost 4 bases at V and 5 bases at J; junction bases unmatched: 8. Germline CDR1 and CDR2: SGHRS and YFSETQ. The CDR3 bases are TGCGCCAGCAGCACCTCACAGGGGAGGAATGAAAAACTGTTTTTT. Translated: CASSTSQGRNEKLFF.

This rearrangement joins TRBV2 to TRBJ2-1; a weak D match, TRBD1 (6 bases). The V end lost 5 bases, the J end lost 7 bases, and 15 bases lay between the germline ends. The CDR3 is 14 residues long. CDR1 and CDR2 (germline): SNHLY, FYNNEI. The CDR3 bases are TGTGCCAGCAGTCCTTGGGGCAGGGGAAATGAGCAGTTCTTC. Its protein is CASSPWGRGNEQFF.

The V and J genes are TRBV27 and TRBJ2-7; TRBD1 is a possible D gene (6 bases). V lost 4 bases to trimming and J lost 2 bases, with 12 bases between them. This CDR3 has 14 amino acids. CDR1 and CDR2 from the germline V gene are MNHEY and SMNVEV (reference sequence). The CDR3 loop is CASSSTGPTYEQYF. The CDR3, as DNA: TGTGCCAGCAGTTCGACAGGTCCCACCTACGAGCAGTACTTC.

This clonotype has just a few counts. The chain couples TRBV24-1 to TRBJ2-3; the D gene is possibly TRBD2 (5 bases). Per germline, CDR1 KGHDR and CDR2 SFDVKD. The CDR3 contains 15 residues. V gave up 4 bases and J gave up 1 base, with 11 bases separating them. CDR3: CATSEAGIRTDTQYF. CDR3 nucleotide sequence: TGTGCCACCAGTGAAGCCGGGATCCGCACAGATACGCAGTATTTT.

This clonotype has more than one count but fewer than ten. This chain connects TRBV23-1 to TRBJ2-7, with D tentatively TRBD1 (6 bases). TRBV23-1 is reported as an ORF; its role is uncertain. Trimming cost V 6 bases and J 7 bases, with 16 bases left between them. The CDR3 is 13 residues long. Here the CDR3 reads CASRQTGPMEQYF. The CDR3 DNA reads TGCGCCAGCAGGCAGACAGGACCTATGGAGCAGTACTTC.

The chain couples TRBV5-1 to TRBJ1-1, with D possibly matching TRBD1 (6 bases). The V gene lost 0 bases and the J gene lost 0 bases, with 9 bases spanning the gap. The CDR3 is made up of 15 amino acids. Germline V gene data show CDR1 as SGHRS and CDR2 as YFSETQ. CDR3 in amino acids: CASSLEGVMNTEAFF. The CDR3 DNA is TGCGCCAGCAGCTTGGAGGGGGTCATGAACACTGAAGCTTTCTTT.

This clonotype was picked up a small number of times. The chain combines TRBV18 with TRBJ2-1, with 9 positions matching TRBD1. The germline V gene has CDR1 KGHSH and CDR2 LQKENI. CDR3 length: 17 amino acids. J was trimmed by 7 bases and V by 3 bases; bases with no gene match: 13. CDR3 region: CASSPYSGTGTGNEQFF. DNA for the CDR3: TGTGCCAGCTCACCCTACTCCGGGACAGGGACAGGGAATGAGCAGTTCTTC. Full variable domain (rest looked up from reference TRBV18 and TRBJ2-1): NAGVMQNPRHLVRRRGQEARLRCSPMKGHSHVYWYRQLPEEGLKFMVYLQKENIIDESGMPKERFSAEFPKEGPSILRIQQVVRGDSAAYFCASSPYSGTGTGNEQFFGPGTRLTVL.

This clonotype has only a few counts. V usage is TRBV5-1 and J usage is TRBJ2-6, with D hard to call. Trimming cost V 0 bases and J 4 bases, with 5 bases left between them. The CDR3 is 14 amino acids. The germline gives CDR1 SGHRS, CDR2 YFSETQ. The CDR3 nucleotides are TGCGCCAGCAGCTTGGCCCCGGGGGCCAACGTCCTGACTTTC. Translating it yields CASSLAPGANVLTF. The complete variable domain, with remaining parts taken from reference TRBV5-1 and TRBJ2-6, reads KAGVTQTPRYLIKTRGQQVTLSCSPISGHRSVSWYQQTPGQGLQFLFEYFSETQRNKGNFPGRFSGRQFSNSRSEMNVSTLELGDSALYLCASSLAPGANVLTFGAGSRLTVL.

The chain joins TRBV7-2 to TRBJ2-7; tentative D call: TRBD2 (6 bases). This CDR3 comprises 15 residues. Germline-derived CDR1 and CDR2 are SGHTA and FQGNSA. V was clipped by 1 base and J by 3 bases, with 13 bases between them. The CDR3 DNA follows: TGTGCCAGCAGCTTAGTGGGCGTGACTAGCTACGAGCAGTACTTC. Amino acid sequence: CASSLVGVTSYEQYF.

The chain couples TRBV20-1 to TRBJ2-3, with 12 bases matching TRBD2. Germline V CDR1 and CDR2: DFQATT, SNEGSKA (reference sequence). The V gene end was trimmed by 2 bases and the J gene end by 3 bases; junction bases not matched to a gene: 3. This CDR3 contains 15 residues. CDR3 nucleotide sequence: TGCAGTGCTAGAACGCTAGCGGGGGGGACAGATACGCAGTATTTT. This sequence encodes CSARTLAGGTDTQYF.

The chain uses TRBV24-1 and TRBJ2-1; TRBD1 matches 10 bases. Germline V gene data show CDR1 as KGHDR and CDR2 as SFDVKD. Trimming removed 4 bases from V and 12 bases from J; junction bases left unmatched: 5. CDR3 length: 13 amino acids. DNA for the CDR3: TGTGCCACCAGTGACCTGACAGGGGGCATGCAGTTCTTC. It codes for CATSDLTGGMQFF.